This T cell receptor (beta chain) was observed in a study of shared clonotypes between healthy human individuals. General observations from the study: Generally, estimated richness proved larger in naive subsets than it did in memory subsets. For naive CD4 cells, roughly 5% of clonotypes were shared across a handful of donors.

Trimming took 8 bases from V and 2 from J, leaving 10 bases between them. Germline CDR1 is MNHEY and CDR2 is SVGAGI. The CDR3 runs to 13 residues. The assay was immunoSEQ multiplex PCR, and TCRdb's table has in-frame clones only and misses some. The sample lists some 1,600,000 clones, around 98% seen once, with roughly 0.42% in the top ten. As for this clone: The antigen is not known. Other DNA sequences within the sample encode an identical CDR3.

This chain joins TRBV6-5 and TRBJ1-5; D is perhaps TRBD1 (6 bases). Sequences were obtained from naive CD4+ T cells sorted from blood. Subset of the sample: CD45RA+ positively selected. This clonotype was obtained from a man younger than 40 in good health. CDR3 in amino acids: CASGRGGNQPQHF. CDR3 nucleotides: TGTGCCAGCGGCAGGGGTGGCAATCAGCCCCAGCATTTT.